This T cell receptor beta chain was identified during a study of T cell responses to AZD1222 COVID-19 vaccine (dated by TCRdb to the early 2020s). For the wider study: Because spike-specific TCR depth and breadth did not differ between the two schedules, AZD1222 recipients who got a second dose at roughly 4 weeks were pooled with those who got a second dose at roughly 12 weeks. Trial participants were enrolled into age subgroups of 18-55, 56-69 and 70-plus years, which contained about 150, 28 and 57 TCR-sequenced participants, respectively. TCR sequencing was performed for over 230 trial participants, of whom around 200 were given two doses of AZD1222 and around 25 were given two doses of MenACWY control vaccine.

The CDR3 regions of human TCRbeta chains were subjected to immunosequencing. From the authors' description of their analysis: Repertoire TCRs were checked for matches against a reference library of SARS-CoV-2-specific TCRs that had been generated using the MIRA antigen-specificity platform. Breadth meant the fraction of unique TCRs that were SARS-CoV-2-associated, whereas depth meant the fraction of total T cells that were SARS-CoV-2-associated. Using the MIRA data, each spike-specific TCR was assigned both to the spike region to which the TCR was reactive and to a CD4 or CD8 class. Log10-transformed breadth and depth values were compared by one-way ANOVA with Sidak's multiple comparisons tests. TCRdb mirrors the immuneACCESS table, restricted to in-frame sequences. Some clones are absent from its copies; in checked studies, under half trace to an unresolved V gene, and the reason for the others is unknown. The V and J calls and clone size were taken over from that table, and D and trimming were inferred from the DNA. Here the sample has some 120,000 clones; roughly 93% occur a single time. The ten top clones hold roughly 7% of the sample.

The cysteine opens and the phenylalanine closes a CDR3 of 14 amino acids. Left in the record is the CDR3 DNA by itself, 42 bases read in frame from the first base. The germline V gene (reference sequence) supplies CDR1 MNHEY and CDR2 SMNVEV. Trimming removed 4 bases from V and 3 bases from J, leaving 13 bases between the germline ends. The research as a whole found: Because no samples from the day 14 peak response were available, repertoires could be characterized only after the peak T cell response. Nearly half of unique spike-specific TCRs reportedly recognized epitopes outside regions mutated in the B.1.351 and B.1.1.7 variants. The 56-69-year group was small, and its depth increase did not reach significance, likely because of low power. Conclusions about previously exposed vaccinees are limited because only six or seven AZD1222 recipients were SARS-CoV-2 seropositive at baseline. Participants were mostly white British and included more females than males, and it was suggested by the authors that clonal diversity may have been underestimated. After two AZD1222 doses, both the breadth and the depth of spike-specific TCRs were significantly higher than at day 0 and than in MenACWY recipients. CD4 TCRs associated with the vaccine covered the entire spike protein, and the dominant responses were in regions 160-218 and 743-854.

The label giving this sample's time point can be read as: baseline before first vaccination. Vaccinee samples were obtained from the UK trials COV001 and COV002, which included a single-blind randomized controlled phase 2/3 trial of AZD1222 (ChAdOx1 nCoV-19) in healthy adults. Trial participant PBMC samples were collected at day 0 and day 28 after the second dose for TCRbeta chain sequencing. In regard to this clone: Its recognized antigen is unknown. No clone much larger than this one lies a single base away; base qualities are absent.

This sequence uses TRBV27 and TRBJ2-7, with the D gene not clear enough to name. Sample: peripheral blood, taken on day 0 of AZD1222 vaccination. This clonotype was obtained from an adult in good health. The CDR3: CASSSGPPFYEQYF. At the DNA level, the sequence is TGTGCCAGCAGTTCGGGCCCCCCTTTCTACGAGCAGTACTTC.